What follows are 19 T cell receptor beta chains derived from one specimen sequenced in a study of T cell responses to AZD1222 COVID-19 vaccine. Assay: immunoSEQ multiplex PCR; the TCRdb copy retains only in-frame clones and omits some. The sample yields about 140,000 clones, less than 95% seen once. The starting material was peripheral blood, obtained 28 days after the second dose of the MenACWY control vaccine. The source is an adult who received the MenACWY meningococcal vaccine as a control.

The CDR3 is CASSGQGRGKNIQYF. CDR3 bases: TGTGCCAGCAGTGGACAGGGGAGAGGCAAAAACATTCAGTACTTC. The chain joins TRBV28 to TRBJ2-4; 9 nucleotides agree with TRBD1. V was pared by 5 bases and J by 3 bases, with 5 bases of the junction left unmatched. CDR3 length equals 15 residues. Germline CDR1 and CDR2: MDHEN and SYDVKM.

The table lists this clone with a few counts. The DNA of the CDR3 is TGTGCCAGCAGTTTGGCTGCGGGAGGCGGCTACACCTTC. Its translation: CASSLAAGGGYTF. The chain uses TRBV12-3 or TRBV12-4 and TRBJ1-2; no definite D call. The V end lost 3 bases, the J end lost 8 bases, and 13 bases lay between the germline ends. CDR3 length: 13 amino acids.

This clone appeared once. The genes are TRBV2 and TRBJ1-1; D unclear. The V gene lost 4 bases and the J gene lost 2 bases, with 11 bases spanning the gap. This CDR3 is built from 14 residues. Germline CDR1 SNHLY, CDR2 FYNNEI. The CDR3 coding sequence is TGTGCCAGCAGTGTACGGCAGATAAACACTGAAGCTTTCTTT. Translating gives CASSVRQINTEAFF.

About this clone itself: Other nucleotide sequences from this sample produce the same CDR3. The V gene is TRBV3-1 (or the pseudogene TRBV3-2), the J gene TRBJ2-7; D gene ambiguous. This CDR3 region has 13 residues. V shed 4 bases and J shed 0 bases, with 7 bases lying between them. Looked up from germline, CDR1 is LGHDT and CDR2 is YNNKEL (reference sequence). CDR3 sequence (DNA): TGTGCCAGCAGCCTTGGCGGCTCCTACGAGCAGTACTTC. Its translation: CASSLGGSYEQYF.

This sequence joins TRBV2 and TRBJ1-5, with D perhaps matching TRBD1 (5 bases). The CDR3 loop spans 15 amino acids. The germline gives CDR1 SNHLY, CDR2 FYNNEI. V shed 1 base and J shed 7 bases, with 14 bases lying between them. In nucleotides, the CDR3 is TGTGCCAGCAGTGAAGGTTTGGGGGGTGGGCAGCCCCAGCATTTT. Its protein product is CASSEGLGGGQPQHF. The variable domain in full, completed from reference TRBV2 and TRBJ1-5, reads EPEVTQTPSHQVTQMGQEVILRCVPISNHLYFYWYRQILGQKVEFLVSFYNNEISEKSEIFDDQFSVERPDGSNFTLKIRSTKLEDSAMYFCASSEGLGGGQPQHFGDGTRLSIL.

The chain uses TRBV6-2 or TRBV6-3 and TRBJ2-3; the D is unclear. V was pared by 6 bases and J by 0 bases, with 13 bases between. Germline loops: CDR1 MNHEY, CDR2 SVGEGT. The CDR3 contains 15 residues. This chain's CDR3 is CASSPHQISTDTQYF. CDR3 nucleotide sequence: TGTGCCAGCAGCCCTCACCAAATTAGCACAGATACGCAGTATTTT.

For the CDR3, the DNA is TGTGCCAGCAGTTTATCCGGGCTAGCGGGGGATCTGAGCACAGATACGCAGTATTTT. Translation gives CASSLSGLAGDLSTDTQYF. This chain uses TRBV27 with TRBJ2-3; 10 bases are a match to TRBD2. Trimming removed 0 bases from V and 0 bases from J; junction bases left unmatched: 9. There are 19 residues in the CDR3. The germline V gene encodes CDR1 MNHEY and CDR2 SMNVEV (reference sequence).

V and J are TRBV10-1 and TRBJ2-2; D gene uncertain. Per the germline V gene, CDR1 is WNHNN and CDR2 is SYGVQD (reference sequence). This CDR3 comprises 14 residues. V lost 4 bases to trimming and J lost 0 bases, with 6 bases between them. The CDR3, as DNA: TGCGCCAGCAGTGCCAGGACGAACACCGGGGAGCTGTTTTTT. It is translated as CASSARTNTGELFF.

This chain joins TRBV5-1 and TRBJ2-5, with 9 nucleotides matching TRBD1. The CDR3 is 14 amino acids. Germline loops: CDR1 SGHRS, CDR2 YFSETQ. Germline trimming cut 4 bases from V and 3 bases from J; bases unmatched to any gene: 4. CDR3 sequence: CASSPRTGEETQYF. Here the CDR3 DNA reads TGCGCCAGCAGCCCGCGGACAGGGGAAGAGACCCAGTACTTC.

The chain joins TRBV30 to TRBJ1-2; no clear D. Germline lookup yields CDR1 GTSNPN and CDR2 SVGIG (reference sequence). Trimming took off 2 bases at V and 4 bases at J, with 5 bases between the two ends. CDR3 length equals 11 residues. CDR3 DNA: TGTGCCTGGAGTAACTCCTATGGCTACACCTTC. Translation: CAWSNSYGYTF.

J is TRBJ2-1 and V is TRBV28; 9 nucleotides line up with TRBD2. The V segment lost 4 bases and the J segment 9 bases; nucleotides outside the gene matches: 10. Germline CDR1 and CDR2: MDHEN and SYDVKM. The CDR3 loop spans 15 amino acids. CDR3 sequence: CASSSPAGGRTEQFF. CDR3 coding DNA: TGTGCCAGCAGTTCCCCCGCGGGGGGGCGGACTGAGCAGTTCTTC.

The chain is built from TRBV2 and TRBJ1-4; possible D gene TRBD1, 6 bases. The CDR3 loop spans 13 amino acids. V lost 8 bases and J 4 bases, leaving 11 bases between the germline ends. Germline V lookup: CDR1 SNHLY, CDR2 FYNNEI. The CDR3 here is CASGGQLNEKLFF. The CDR3 DNA is TGTGCCAGCGGCGGACAGCTTAATGAAAAACTGTTTTTT.

The V call is TRBV2, the J call TRBJ1-3; 12 nucleotides line up with TRBD1. The CDR3 extends over 19 amino acids. Trimming at V came to 2 bases and at J to 1 base, leaving 9 bases not matched to a gene. Germline values: CDR1 SNHLY, CDR2 FYNNEI. The CDR3 DNA reads TGTGCCAGCAGTGAACAGGGACAGGGGGCTTACCGATCTGGAAACACCATATATTTT. The encoded protein is CASSEQGQGAYRSGNTIYF.

The rearrangement links TRBV28 to TRBJ1-5; D remains unclear. The germline V gene encodes CDR1 MDHEN and CDR2 SYDVKM. Trimming took 2 bases from V and 0 from J, leaving 8 bases between them. The CDR3 consists of 15 residues. The CDR3 DNA reads TGTGCCAGCAGTTTAGTGGGAAATAGCAATCAGCCCCAGCATTTT. Translation: CASSLVGNSNQPQHF.

The gene calls are TRBV11-3 and TRBJ1-1, with D maybe TRBD1 (6 bases). This CDR3 comprises 17 residues. Germline loops: CDR1 SGHNT, CDR2 YENEEA. The V and J ends lost 0 bases and 2 bases respectively, with 16 bases between them. The CDR3 coding sequence is TGTGCCAGCAGCTTAGAACACACCACAGGGCCCAACACTGAAGCTTTCTTT. As protein: CASSLEHTTGPNTEAFF.

The rearrangement links TRBV6-5 to TRBJ1-5; possible D gene TRBD1, 6 bases. Germline V gene lookup returns CDR1 MNHEY and CDR2 SVGAGI. The CDR3 is made up of 15 amino acids. V shed 6 bases and J shed 2 bases, with 14 bases lying between them. CDR3 coding DNA: TGTGCCAGCAGCCTACAGGGAGCGGGCAATCAGCCCCAGCATTTT. This sequence encodes CASSLQGAGNQPQHF.

This chain uses TRBV3-1 (or the pseudogene TRBV3-2) with TRBJ2-2; D ambiguous. The CDR3 is 14 residues long. Germline values: CDR1 LGHDT, CDR2 YNNKEL (reference sequence). Trimming took 4 bases from V and 0 from J, leaving 6 bases between them. The CDR3: CASSPGPNTGELFF. The CDR3 DNA follows: TGTGCCAGCAGCCCCGGACCGAACACCGGGGAGCTGTTTTTT.

This chain connects TRBV4-3 to TRBJ1-6; D ambiguous. Trimming stripped 3 bases from V and 8 bases from J, with 8 bases between. Germline V gives CDR1 LGHNA, CDR2 YSLEER. This CDR3 has 13 amino acids. DNA for the CDR3: TGCGCCAGCAGCCAGATGCTATATTCACCCCTCCACTTT. Translated: CASSQMLYSPLHF.

The chain couples TRBV2 to TRBJ2-2; D is undetermined. CDR1 SNHLY and CDR2 FYNNEI come from the germline V gene. The CDR3 consists of 16 residues. Between the trimmed V and J ends, which lost 4 bases and 1 base, there was a span of 13 bases. The CDR3 here is CASSGPRRRNTGELFF. CDR3 nucleotides: TGTGCCAGCAGTGGGCCTCGAAGACGGAACACCGGGGAGCTGTTTTTT. Together with reference TRBV2 and TRBJ2-2, the CDR3 gives the full variable domain: EPEVTQTPSHQVTQMGQEVILRCVPISNHLYFYWYRQILGQKVEFLVSFYNNEISEKSEIFDDQFSVERPDGSNFTLKIRSTKLEDSAMYFCASSGPRRRNTGELFFGEGSRLTVL.